The entry below gives a single TCR beta chain sequence along with its context. This clone was observed a single time. Its antigen remains undetermined. Nothing much larger sits one base from this clone, and base qualities are not available. The CDR3 contains 14 residues, cysteine and phenylalanine counted. The only DNA kept is the CDR3, 42 bases in frame from the first base. V lost 2 bases and J lost 5 bases; the stretch between them is 12 bases long. The germline V gene yields SGHDN for CDR1 and FVKESK for CDR2. The cohort was made up of roughly 670 healthy bone marrow donors. All cohort members were sampled while nominally healthy, although unrecorded immune exposures were likely present. The donor was CMV seropositive and belonged to the group of about 290 seropositive cohort members. Each donor provided a peripheral blood sample, and peripheral blood mononuclear cells were used for TCR beta sequencing. The Qiagen DNeasy Blood Extraction Kit was used to extract genomic DNA from the blood cell samples.

This sample was included in a study of cytomegalovirus exposure and HLA in healthy donors (dated by TCRdb to the late 2010s). Study-level background: An earlier analysis of 587 of the donors reported 276 Gb of sequence data and 117 million unique TCR beta sequences obtained from around 180 million T cells. To study patterns of TCR occurrence, a later analysis re-analyzed previously published TCR beta repertoires from several hundred donors and added high-resolution HLA genotyping. Among several hundred genotyped donors of the cohort, an average of around 250,000 unique TCR beta nucleotide sequences was sequenced per donor, of which about 20% were non-productive. Besides the first cohort of around 700 subjects, a separate validation cohort made up of over 100 different subjects was used. The study aimed to test whether cataloging public T cell receptors could reveal signatures of past pathogen exposure. Typing coverage varied by locus: roughly 629-630 donors for A, B, C, DRB1 and DQB1; approximately 500 for DQA1; 606 for DPA1; approximately 490 for DPB1. Several DR-DQ haplotypes were treated as single units for association and clustering because of strong linkage in the cohort. Donor age, sex, ethnicity and CMV serostatus were collected together with the repertoire data. The genetic ancestry cluster associated with self-reported Caucasian donors included approximately 85% of the 398 genotyped donors. To predict cytomegalovirus infection status, the study brought together high-throughput TCR immunosequencing, statistical association of individual TCRs with disease status, and machine learning. All discovery cohort repertoires had been generated on a single sequencing platform. The study used immunosequencing to profile the T cell repertoires of 666 subjects and linked those repertoires to cytomegalovirus serostatus. Rather than using new phenotypic data, the later analysis identified candidate immune exposures from TCR beta sequences and from how often those sequences occurred across donors. Both class I and class II loci were covered by HLA typing, at four-digit resolution. In an earlier analysis of several hundred of the donors, high-throughput TCR beta sequencing was used to judge whether each TCR beta V gene segment behaved as functional or pseudogenic. Approximately 300 gigabases of sequencing data and around 85 million unique TCR sequences made up an early release that covered around 640 HLA-typed donors. In a later genetic analysis, genome-wide SNP genotypes for about three fifths of the roughly 670 donors were used, and that subset was treated as a discovery cohort.

Libraries were built with the immunoSEQ multiplex PCR assay. For the multiplex PCR, a mixture combining 60 forward primers for TCR Vbeta segments and 13 reverse primers for TCR Jbeta segments was used. Amplification of the CDR3 region of rearranged TCR beta genes was performed with a multiplex PCR assay on genomic DNA. The Illumina HiSeq System was used to sequence the amplified TCR beta libraries as 87-base-pair reads. Processing in the source paper ran as follows. A later analysis counted 65 million to 90 million unique TCR beta chains across the 650 to 700 repertoires, and some 12 million of these chains were shared by at least two donors. Raw reads were error-corrected and collapsed into unique sequences with a nearest-neighbor algorithm that merged closely related sequences to remove PCR and sequencing errors. To assign V, D and J gene segments, CDR3 sequences were aligned to IMGT reference sequences. For a sequence to be retained, a match of at least six nucleotides to both a V gene segment and a J gene segment was required. Rearrangements were classified as productive when the CDR3 lacked stop codons and remained in frame with V and J, and all other rearrangements were classified as non-productive. CDR3 was defined by IMGT convention, running from the second conserved V-encoded cysteine to the conserved J-encoded phenylalanine. The earlier analysis of 500 to 650 of the donors excluded any sequence lacking an unambiguous match to a single V gene segment. An earlier analysis of approximately 590 of the donors called V segments functional above 56.7% productive rearrangements and segregating when the between-donor standard deviation exceeded 5%. A statistical classification framework was built for diagnosing cytomegalovirus status from the catalog of TCR beta chain sequences. V and J gene assignment, in a later analysis, came from comparing TCR nucleotide sequences with IMGT/GENE-DB human TR gene sequences. A later analysis assigned CDR3 sequences and most-parsimonious VDJ recombination scenarios with the TCRdist pipeline. In a later analysis, each TCR beta chain was defined by its CDR3 amino acid sequence together with its V-gene family, and reads lacking a unique V-gene family were excluded. In a later analysis, fewer than 600 highly shared, low-generation-probability nucleotide sequences were removed to address suspected cross-contamination and a sequencing artifact. In a later analysis, a clonal expansion index for each public chain was calculated from normalized within-repertoire ranks of inferred template counts. In a later analysis, generation probabilities were computed with a VDJ recombination model fitted to out-of-frame rearrangements, and the resulting probabilities were checked against IGoR. Hypergeometric tests were used in a later analysis to score TCR-TCR, TCR-HLA and TCR-CMV co-occurrence, with a repertoire-size bias correction applied to the TCR pairs. A later analysis estimated false discovery rates by permuting HLA or CMV assignments 20 times. In a later analysis, co-occurring TCRs were grouped using DBSCAN, and TCRdist sequence similarity was added for clustering within HLA-allele-positive subsets. Repertoires with fewer than 30,000 or more than 120,000 public chains, plus five repertoires with anomalous nucleotide sharing, were excluded from co-occurrence clustering. TCRdb provides this immuneACCESS table in a form limited to in-frame rearrangements. Some clones are lacking; in checked studies, under half of them reflect an unresolved V gene, and why the rest are absent is not known. V and J calls and clone size follow that table, whereas D and trimming were derived from the DNA. Present in this sample are over 55,000 clones, less than 75% of which were seen just once. About 7.4% of the sample rests with the top ten.

Beyond this particular receptor, the publication reports: The cohort was sequenced for TCR beta chains only, and without alpha or paired-chain data the features that could be detected were limited. Presence/absence analyses assumed roughly uniform sequencing depth across donors, an assumption that may not hold. Because some donors lacked HLA typing at each locus, the association tests relied only on the typed subset. A later analysis found that HLA-associated TCR beta chains were more clonally expanded and had lower generation probabilities than equally common non-associated chains. When HLA alleles, especially DR and DQ, strongly co-occurred, TCR associations were difficult to assign to individual alleles. A few of the identified cytomegalovirus-associated TCR beta chains were confirmed in vitro to be specific for cytomegalovirus antigens. In a later genetic analysis, fewer N-insertions in productive TCRs were reported among donors in an Asian-associated ancestry cluster than the roughly 700-donor mean. While some public TCRs were present in many individuals, most TCR sequences turned up only very rarely across donors. In a later analysis, some 17,000 TCR beta sequences were associated with specific HLA alleles at a false discovery rate of 0.05. The authors suggested that the approach could potentially be generalized to other disease states and immunological phenotypes. The earlier analysis of almost 600 of the donors excluded some 15 rarely observed V segments, including chromosome 9 orphons, because counts were too low. A further reported finding was that TCR beta sequences accurately predicted the HLA-A and HLA-B alleles for most subjects in the first cohort. CMV serostatus was the only immune exposure information available for the cohort. Broadly in line with IMGT annotations, most TCR beta V segments showed up in productive rearrangements about 87% or about 30% of the time in an earlier analysis of around 600 of the donors. In a later analysis, several top co-occurrence clusters were reported to appear linked to parvovirus B19, influenza, CMV and Epstein-Barr virus. In a later analysis, TCR association rates were found to vary across HLA loci, with the most associated TCRs seen for DRB1 alleles and the fewest for HLA-C alleles. Linkage disequilibrium might explain the correlated functional status among segregating V segments, but an unknown experimental factor could not be ruled out. The study listed 150 to 200 TCR beta chains as associated with cytomegalovirus. V-gene and J-gene trimming of TCR beta chains was associated with a missense DCLRE1C variant in a later genetic analysis, and the association was replicated in an independent cohort. Cytomegalovirus status was reported to be diagnosed by the classifier with high specificity and sensitivity in both the original and validation cohorts. A cluster of highly shared sequence variants was judged likely to represent a technical artifact of the sequencing pipeline. In a later analysis, most CMV-associated TCR beta chains were found to appear HLA-restricted, with HLA associations seemingly driven largely by CMV exposure. The 87-base-pair reads could not distinguish some IMGT-functional V segments, including TRBV6-2 and TRBV6-3, so those segments were excluded.

Sequencing used PBMCs. The TCR was taken from a man aged 40-50 years in good health and CMV-seropositive. The receptor chain draws on TRBV14 and TRBJ2-5; a tentative D match to TRBD2 spans 6 bases. The CDR3 corresponds to CASSQTREVETQYF. The DNA reads as follows: TGTGCCAGCAGCCAAACGAGGGAGGTGGAGACCCAGTACTTC.